A single sample is the source of the 8 T cell receptor beta chains below, sequenced in a study of shared clonotypes between healthy human individuals. TCRdb's table, derived via immunoSEQ multiplex PCR, lists solely in-frame clones and lacks some. The repertoire includes some 2 million clones, just under 95% of them detected once, and more than 0.95% sits in the top ten. Naive CD8 populations comprised CD45RO-negative cells positively selected for CCR7, excluding terminally differentiated effector memory CD45RA+ cells. Sequencing was performed on naive CD8+ T cells sorted from blood. These receptors all stem from a man in his late teens or twenties in good health.

The rearrangement uses TRBV11-1 and TRBJ1-2; TRBD1 aligns across 10 bases. The CDR3 extends over 14 amino acids. In germline, CDR1 is SGHAT, CDR2 FQDESV (reference sequence). Unmatched junction bases numbered 6, after V lost 5 bases and J lost 6 bases. The CDR3 DNA sequence: TGTGCCAGCAGCCCCCGGGACAGGGGCCATGGCTACACCTTC. Translation: CASSPRDRGHGYTF.

The chain employs TRBV6-1 and TRBJ2-7; D perhaps matches TRBD1 (5 bases). CDR1 is MNHNS and CDR2 is SASEGT in the germline V gene. The CDR3 contains 17 residues. V was shortened by 3 bases and J by 0 bases, with 18 bases between the two germline ends. The DNA for the CDR3 is TGTGCCAGCAGTGAGGGGCAAGGCAACCTAGACTCCTACGAGCAGTACTTC. It translates to CASSEGQGNLDSYEQYF.

A remark on this clone: Other DNA variants within this sample encode the same CDR3. The chain is built from TRBV27 and TRBJ2-7; D gene ambiguous. The V and J ends lost 6 bases and 1 base respectively, with 10 bases between them. This CDR3 contains 13 residues. Germline V gives CDR1 MNHEY, CDR2 SMNVEV (reference sequence). Here the CDR3 reads CASSPGRSYEQYF. In DNA, the CDR3 is TGTGCCAGCAGCCCCGGTAGGTCCTACGAGCAGTACTTC.

The V call is TRBV4-1, the J call TRBJ2-3, with 9 bases lining up with TRBD1. V lost 4 bases to trimming and J lost 6 bases; unmatched junction nucleotides: 11. From germline, CDR1 is MGHRA and CDR2 YSYEKL. CDR3 length: 16 residues. The DNA of the CDR3 is TGCGCCAGCAGCCGACCGACAGGGGGAAATTCGGATACGCAGTATTTT. This translates into CASSRPTGGNSDTQYF.

Notes on this clone: This same CDR3 is encoded by further DNA sequences in the sample. Here the CDR3 reads CASSSGTSGYEQYF. CDR3 coding DNA: TGCGCCAGCAGCTCCGGGACTAGCGGGTACGAGCAGTACTTC. The chain links TRBV5-1 to TRBJ2-7; 12 bases fit TRBD2. The germline V gene encodes CDR1 SGHRS and CDR2 YFSETQ. CDR3 length: 14 amino acids. After removal of 3 bases from V and 4 bases from J, the junction contained 2 bases not matched to a gene.

The gene calls are TRBV7-6 and TRBJ1-3, with D perhaps TRBD1 (6 bases). V lost 5 bases, J lost 0 bases, and 17 bases lay in between. CDR3 length: 17 residues. From germline, CDR1 is SGHVS and CDR2 FNYEAQ. CDR3 residues: CASSPVLTGPSGNTIYF. The DNA of the CDR3 is TGTGCCAGCAGCCCGGTCTTGACAGGACCCTCTGGAAACACCATATATTTT.

The chain couples TRBV7-8 to TRBJ1-4; no clear D gene. Germline CDR1 and CDR2: SGHVS and FQNEAQ. V shed 5 bases and J shed 4 bases, with 14 bases lying between them. The CDR3 consists of 15 residues. In nucleotides, the CDR3 is TGTGCCAGCAGCATCCTGGGAGGGATTAATGAAAAACTGTTTTTT. Translated: CASSILGGINEKLFF. Variable domain in full (rest from reference TRBV7-8 and TRBJ1-4): GAGVSQSPRYKVAKRGQDVALRCDPISGHVSLFWYQQALGQGPEFLTYFQNEAQLDKSGLPSDRFFAERPEGSVSTLKIQRTQQEDSAVYLCASSILGGINEKLFFGSGTQLSVL.

Remarks on this clone: Other nucleotide sequences from this sample produce the same CDR3. This chain joins TRBV19 and TRBJ2-7; D is possibly TRBD1 or TRBD2 (5 bases each). Germline V lookup: CDR1 LNHDA, CDR2 SQIVND (reference sequence). V was cut by 6 bases and J by 6 bases, with 12 bases left in between. The CDR3 covers 12 residues. CDR3 amino acids: CASSPGGGEQYF. For the CDR3, the DNA is TGTGCCAGTAGCCCGGGTGGGGGCGAGCAGTACTTC.